The sample holds many counts of the clone carrying this TCR beta chain. What it binds is not known. This entry is derived from a study of molecular identifiers for immune sequencing clone quantification. Overall study results and limits: With a barcode shared among identical TCR molecules, highly expanded clone sizes could be underestimated. Jurkat TCR RNA spiked in from one cell could reportedly be detected among 1.1 million or so naive cells.

V lost 6 bases to trimming and J lost 6 bases, with 13 bases between them. CDR3 length: 13 amino acids. TCRdb re-called the PCR reads with MiXCR, one entry per CDR3 protein. The sample carries 490,000 or so distinct CDR3 sequences, roughly a fifth recorded once. Sequences were obtained from naive CD8+ T cells from blood, with Jurkat cell RNA spiked in. Documented subset: FACS-sorted CD8+CD4-CCR7+CD45RA+ naive T cells. The chain uses TRBV12-3 or TRBV12-4 and TRBJ2-3; a possible D gene is TRBD2 (6 bases). This receptor was identified in a human donor in good health. Some libraries in this study had Jurkat cell RNA spiked in. CDR3 bases: TGTGCCAGCAGCGTCGGAGGGGCGGATACGCAGTATTTT. This gives the protein CASSVGGADTQYF.